The present entry profiles one T cell receptor beta chain with its context. Its antigen remains unidentified. Germline V lookup: CDR1 MNHNY, CDR2 SVGAGI (reference sequence). V was cut by 1 base and J by 0 bases, with 10 bases left in between. The CDR3 runs to 15 residues. The data derive from a study of OX40 agonist ivuxolimab in advanced cancers. Study summary: Recorded diagnoses for dose-escalation patients were hepatocellular carcinoma, melanoma, renal cell or head and neck cancer. It was permissible to have had prior anti-PD-1, anti-PD-L1 or anti-CTLA-4 therapy, and less than 45% had some.

Study results and caveats: CD8+ T cells were the subset that, on average, had more expanded clones than CD4+.

Assay: immunoSEQ multiplex PCR; the TCRdb copy retains only in-frame clones and omits some. The sample includes about 80,000 clones, around 90% seen only once; the top ten take over 10%. This chain links TRBV6-6 with TRBJ2-7; maybe TRBD1 (5 bases). The receptor was derived from an adult with an advanced solid tumor such as melanoma, head and neck, liver or kidney cancer. The sequencing here drew on CD4+ or CD8+ T cells sorted from blood, taken in a trial of the OX40 agonist ivuxolimab. The CDR3 sequence: CASSYLGLTSYEQYF. CDR3 in DNA: TGTGCCAGCAGTTACTTGGGGCTGACCTCCTACGAGCAGTACTTC.